This entry lists 23 T cell receptor beta chains sequenced from one sample in a study of vaccination effects on CD4 cells after COVID-19. What these receptors recognize is not known. Peptide-pool stimulation followed by sequencing identified expanded antigen-specific CD4+ clonotypes in the ViraFEST assay. It was after nine to eleven days of culture that CD4+ T cells were isolated. Participants completed two doses of the BNT162b2 or mRNA-1273 vaccine. This table comes from immunoSEQ multiplex PCR, and its TCRdb copy is limited to in-frame clones, with some not included. The table has approximately 78,000 clones, over 70% seen once. The input for sequencing was CD4+ T cells from PBMCs cultured with HCoV-229E spike peptides, taken after COVID-19 vaccination. The receptors come from a human donor who received a COVID-19 vaccine.

The chain is built from TRBV6-2 or TRBV6-3 and TRBJ1-2, with a weak D call TRBD1 (5 bases). Germline assignment: CDR1 MNHEY and CDR2 SVGEGT. The germline V and J ends were trimmed by 6 bases and 5 bases, with 10 bases remaining between them. This CDR3 has 12 residues. The CDR3 sequence: CASSRGPYGYTF. The CDR3 region has the DNA TGTGCCAGCAGCCGGGGCCCGTATGGCTACACCTTC.

The chain has TRBV12-3 or TRBV12-4 and TRBJ2-3; D unresolved. Trimming stripped 4 bases from V and 6 bases from J, with 11 bases between. The CDR3 is 13 amino acids. CDR3 loop: CASSSPLVDTQYF. The CDR3 nucleotides are TGTGCCAGCAGTTCCCCCTTGGTGGATACGCAGTATTTT.

The V gene is TRBV4-1, the J gene TRBJ1-1, with D tentatively TRBD1 (6 bases). The V gene's germline CDR1 is MGHRA and CDR2 YSYEKL. The CDR3 runs 18 residues. The V end was cut by 4 bases, the J end by 0 bases, with 21 bases between. The CDR3 region is CASSLRRTVGHLNTEAFF. CDR3 DNA: TGCGCCAGCAGCCTACGCCGGACAGTGGGCCATTTGAACACTGAAGCTTTCTTT.

The V gene is TRBV7-3, the J gene TRBJ2-2; D is undetermined. With 4 bases removed from V and 5 bases from J, the gap between germline ends came to 5 bases. CDR1 and CDR2 (germline): SGHTA, FQGTGA. The CDR3 covers 12 residues. DNA of the CDR3: TGTGCCAGCAGCTCCAGAACCGGGGAGCTGTTTTTT. Translating it yields CASSSRTGELFF.

The sample holds a few counts of this clone. The CDR3 region is CASSYYEQGAAFF. DNA of the CDR3: TGCGCCAGCAGCTACTACGAACAGGGTGCAGCTTTCTTT. The chain uses TRBV5-1 and TRBJ1-1, with D possibly TRBD1 on 6 matching bases. CDR1 and CDR2 from the germline V gene are SGHRS and YFSETQ. The CDR3 runs to 13 residues. Trimming cost V 3 bases and J 10 bases, with 16 bases left between them.

V usage is TRBV11-3 and J usage is TRBJ2-7, with D tentatively TRBD1 or TRBD2 (5 bases each). The germline V and J ends were trimmed by 10 bases and 4 bases, with 20 bases remaining between them. CDR3 length: 14 amino acids. Germline V gene data show CDR1 as SGHNT and CDR2 as YENEEA. The CDR3 region is CATVGVADKYEQYV. The CDR3 coding sequence is TGTGCCACCGTGGGGGTTGCCGATAAGTACGAGCAGTACGTC.

This chain connects TRBV14 to TRBJ2-2, with 8 bases fitting TRBD2. The V gene's germline CDR1 is SGHDN and CDR2 FVKESK. Trimming cost V 3 bases and J 2 bases; bases outside gene matches: 11. The CDR3 length is 18 residues. CDR3 sequence (DNA): TGTGCCAGCAGCCACCCGGGACTAGGGTTTTCTAACACCGGGGAGCTGTTTTTT. Amino acids: CASSHPGLGFSNTGELFF.

The chain is built from TRBV11-2 and TRBJ2-1, with TRBD2 identical over 12 bases. There are 15 residues in the CDR3. With 6 bases clipped from V and 7 bases from J, the junction kept 7 bases outside the gene matches. The V gene's germline CDR1 is SGHAT and CDR2 FQNNGV. This CDR3 is CASRPSGGAGNEQFF. DNA of the CDR3: TGTGCCAGCAGACCTAGCGGGGGGGCCGGTAATGAGCAGTTCTTC. The full variable domain, with the rest looked up from reference TRBV11-2 and TRBJ2-1, is EAGVAQSPRYKIIEKRQSVAFWCNPISGHATLYWYQQILGQGPKLLIQFQNNGVVDDSQLPKDRFSAERLKGVDSTLKIQPAKLEDSAVYLCASRPSGGAGNEQFFGPGTRLTVL.

The chain recombines TRBV29-1 with TRBJ2-4; D may correspond to TRBD1 or TRBD2 (6 bases each). CDR1 is SQVTM, CDR2 ANQGSEA, per germline. The CDR3 length is 15 residues. V was pared by 0 bases and J by 0 bases, with 9 bases between. The DNA for the CDR3 is TGCAGCGTTGAAGATACGGGGGCAGCCAAAAACATTCAGTACTTC. Its translation is CSVEDTGAAKNIQYF.

The V gene is TRBV7-2, the J gene TRBJ1-5, with D hard to call. The germline V and J ends were trimmed by 5 bases and 4 bases, with 15 bases remaining between them. In germline, CDR1 is SGHTA, CDR2 FQGNSA. The CDR3 spans 15 residues. DNA for the CDR3: TGTGCCAGCAGCCCCCGCTGGGGAGGGAATCAGCCCCAGCATTTT. It codes for CASSPRWGGNQPQHF.

The chain carries TRBV2 and TRBJ2-1; 8 bases agree with TRBD1. The CDR3 totals 12 residues. The trim removed 6 bases at V and 5 bases at J, leaving 0 bases unmatched. The germline gives CDR1 SNHLY, CDR2 FYNNEI. This chain's CDR3 is CASRDRDNEQFF. DNA for the CDR3: TGTGCCAGCAGGGACAGGGACAATGAGCAGTTCTTC.

The chain employs TRBV20-1 and TRBJ2-5; TRBD2 might be the D (6 bases). V was cut by 3 bases and J by 5 bases, with 13 bases left in between. This CDR3 comprises 13 residues. Germline V gives CDR1 DFQATT, CDR2 SNEGSKA (reference sequence). In nucleotides, the CDR3 is TGCAGTGCTAGTCTAGCGCCCTTGGAGACCCAGTACTTC. As protein: CSASLAPLETQYF.

The chain links TRBV5-1 to TRBJ1-1; the D gene is possibly TRBD1 (6 bases). Per germline, CDR1 SGHRS and CDR2 YFSETQ. Trimming shortened V by 3 bases and J by 10 bases, and 13 bases separated the two germline ends. This CDR3 comprises 12 residues. CDR3 DNA: TGCGCCAGCAGCTCCGATCAGGGGAGAGCTTTCTTT. This codes for CASSSDQGRAFF.

This chain connects TRBV9 to TRBJ2-2, with D possibly TRBD1 on 6 matching bases. Germline V gene sequence: CDR1 SGDLS, CDR2 YYNGEE. Trimming took off 0 bases at V and 6 bases at J, with 12 bases between the two ends. The CDR3 length is 15 residues. CDR3 sequence: CASSVDRASPGELFF. As DNA, the CDR3 is TGTGCCAGCAGCGTAGACAGGGCATCTCCCGGGGAGCTGTTTTTT.

V and J are TRBV6-4 and TRBJ2-2, with 8 nucleotides matching TRBD1. The CDR3 totals 16 residues. CDR1 and CDR2 (germline): MRHNA, SNTAGT. With 2 bases clipped from V and 5 bases from J, the junction kept 7 bases outside the gene matches. DNA for the CDR3: TGTGCCAGCAGTGACCGTCAGGGGGCAGCAACCGGGGAGCTGTTTTTT. Translating it yields CASSDRQGAATGELFF.

J is TRBJ2-3 and V is TRBV6-4, with 8 nucleotides matching TRBD2. The J segment lost 2 bases and the V segment lost 7 bases, leaving 5 bases of the junction unmatched. Germline V CDR1 and CDR2: MRHNA, SNTAGT. The CDR3 runs 14 residues. CDR3 amino acids: CASKRRGDTDTQYF. CDR3 coding DNA: TGTGCCAGCAAGCGGCGGGGGGACACAGATACGCAGTATTTT.

The chain carries TRBV6-1 and TRBJ1-1, with D unclear. The CDR3 covers 10 residues. Germline V gives CDR1 MNHNS, CDR2 SASEGT. Trimming took 3 bases from V and 8 from J, leaving 4 bases between them. The CDR3: CASSDSEAFF. The CDR3 DNA is TGTGCCAGCAGTGATTCCGAAGCTTTCTTT.

The rearrangement links TRBV19 to TRBJ1-1; D remains ambiguous. Trimming removed 4 bases at V and 0 bases at J, with 6 bases between. The CDR3 loop spans 13 amino acids. CDR1 and CDR2 from the germline V gene are LNHDA and SQIVND (reference sequence). The CDR3 DNA sequence: TGTGCCAGTAGTAGTAACTTGAACACTGAAGCTTTCTTT. Its translation is CASSSNLNTEAFF. Full variable domain (remainder filled in from reference TRBV19 and TRBJ1-1): DGGITQSPKYLFRKEGQNVTLSCEQNLNHDAMYWYRQDPGQGLRLIYYSQIVNDFQKGDIAEGYSVSREKKESFPLTVTSAQKNPTAFYLCASSSNLNTEAFFGQGTRLTVV.

This rearrangement joins TRBV21-1 to TRBJ1-2. TRBV21-1 is a documented pseudogene. CDR3 length equals 15 residues. The CDR3 loop is CASSETGDPLRGYTF. The DNA for the CDR3 is TGTGCCAGCAGCGAAACTGGGGACCCTCTCCGTGGCTACACCTTC.

The J gene is TRBJ2-2, the V gene TRBV24-1; possible D gene TRBD1, 6 bases. There are 16 residues in the CDR3. The V end was cut by 0 bases, the J end by 4 bases, with 11 bases between. Germline loops: CDR1 KGHDR, CDR2 SFDVKD. This chain's CDR3 is CATSDLQTGLTGELFF. The CDR3 DNA reads as TGTGCCACCAGTGATTTGCAGACAGGTCTCACCGGGGAGCTGTTTTTT.

This chain connects TRBV19 to TRBJ1-6; D gene ambiguous. CDR1 LNHDA and CDR2 SQIVND come from the germline V gene (reference sequence). The V and J ends lost 9 bases and 7 bases respectively, with 19 bases between them. The CDR3 consists of 15 residues. The CDR3 here is CASKRGGEGNSPLHF. The CDR3 nucleotides read TGTGCCAGCAAACGCGGCGGTGAGGGAAATTCACCCCTCCACTTT.

The chain couples TRBV6-4 to TRBJ2-2; D uncertain. Germline V gene sequence: CDR1 MRHNA, CDR2 SNTAGT. This CDR3 has 14 residues. Trimming took off 6 bases at V and 2 bases at J, with 10 bases between the two ends. This CDR3 is CASRALSNTGELFF. CDR3 coding DNA: TGTGCCAGCAGGGCCCTGAGTAACACCGGGGAGCTGTTTTTT.

This chain links TRBV4-1 with TRBJ1-5, with a possible D match to TRBD1 (5 bases). V was pared by 1 base and J by 4 bases, with 11 bases between. The CDR3 loop spans 15 amino acids. Germline lookup yields CDR1 MGHRA and CDR2 YSYEKL. The CDR3 coding sequence is TGCGCCAGCAGCCAAGGCCAGGGAATGAATCAGCCCCAGCATTTT. Protein: CASSQGQGMNQPQHF.